These 17 T cell receptor beta chains came from one sample sequenced in a study of blood T cell repertoires in COVID-19. The table came from immunoSEQ multiplex PCR; TCRdb's copy has only in-frame clones and leaves some out. This table has 250,000 to 350,000 clones, less than 85% appearing once. What was sequenced was peripheral blood. These receptors all stem from a human donor with COVID-19, enrolled during active disease. The donor label of this sample is uncertain.

V usage is TRBV7-2 and J usage is TRBJ2-1; 11 bases line up with TRBD2. Germline V lookup: CDR1 SGHTA, CDR2 FQGNSA. The length of the CDR3 is 18 residues. Trimming removed 0 bases from V and 3 bases from J; junction bases left unmatched: 7. For the CDR3, the DNA is TGTGCCAGCAGCTTAGCGGACTATAGCGGGAGGGTCTACAATGAGCAGTTCTTC. It is translated as CASSLADYSGRVYNEQFF.

The chain joins TRBV5-5 to TRBJ2-7; TRBD2 might be the D (5 bases). V lost 3 bases, J lost 2 bases, and 15 bases lay in between. Germline CDR1 SGHKS, CDR2 YYEKEE (reference sequence). The CDR3 sequence is 15 residues long. The CDR3 spells CASSYLAFGAYEQYF. The CDR3 region has the DNA TGTGCCAGCAGCTACCTAGCTTTCGGGGCCTACGAGCAGTACTTC. Full variable domain (missing parts from reference TRBV5-5 and TRBJ2-7): DAGVTQSPTHLIKTRGQQVTLRCSPISGHKSVSWYQQVLGQGPQFIFQYYEKEERGRGNFPDRFSARQFPNYSSELNVNALLLGDSALYLCASSYLAFGAYEQYFGPGTRLTVT.

This clone was counted between two and nine times. The genes are TRBV7-9 and TRBJ1-1; D is unresolved. V was pared by 1 base and J by 0 bases, with 9 bases between. The CDR3 is 15 amino acids. Germline CDR1 reads SEHNR; CDR2 reads FQNEAQ (reference sequence). For the CDR3, the DNA is TGTGCCAGCAGCTTAGGCAGGTGGATGAACACTGAAGCTTTCTTT. This encodes CASSLGRWMNTEAFF.

The chain links TRBV5-8 to TRBJ1-6; 8 bases align to TRBD1. The V and J ends lost 3 bases and 5 bases, in that order; junction bases with no gene match: 4. The germline V gene encodes CDR1 SGHTS and CDR2 YDEGEE. CDR3 length equals 15 residues. The CDR3 DNA reads TGTGCCAGCAGCTGGGACAGGACCGATAATTCACCCCTCCACTTT. This gives the protein CASSWDRTDNSPLHF. The variable domain in full, completed from reference TRBV5-8 and TRBJ1-6, reads EAGVTQSPTHLIKTRGQQATLRCSPISGHTSVYWYQQALGLGLQFLLWYDEGEERNRGNFPPRFSGRQFPNYSSELNVNALELEDSALYLCASSWDRTDNSPLHFGNGTRLTVT.

Written as DNA, the CDR3 is TGCGCCAGCCGCCGGGAGGAATCGGGCACTGAAGCTTTCTTT. It translates to CASRREESGTEAFF. V and J are TRBV5-1 and TRBJ1-1; D ambiguous. The CDR3 extends over 14 amino acids. The germline CDR1 and CDR2 sequences are SGHRS and YFSETQ. V was shortened by 7 bases and J by 4 bases, with 17 bases between the two germline ends.

The J gene is TRBJ1-4, the V gene TRBV5-1; D unclear. The CDR3 is 16 amino acids. Trimming took 0 bases from V and 0 from J, leaving 9 bases between them. The germline V gene has CDR1 SGHRS and CDR2 YFSETQ. This CDR3 is CASSLAGIATNEKLFF. CDR3 DNA: TGCGCCAGCAGCTTGGCCGGTATTGCAACTAATGAAAAACTGTTTTTT. The full variable domain, in which reference TRBV5-1 and TRBJ1-4 provide the parts outside the CDR3, is KAGVTQTPRYLIKTRGQQVTLSCSPISGHRSVSWYQQTPGQGLQFLFEYFSETQRNKGNFPGRFSGRQFSNSRSEMNVSTLELGDSALYLCASSLAGIATNEKLFFGSGTQLSVL.

The chain carries TRBV5-1 and TRBJ1-5; D unresolved. Germline V gene sequence: CDR1 SGHRS, CDR2 YFSETQ. V was clipped by 0 bases and J by 3 bases, with 7 bases between them. The CDR3 consists of 14 residues. The CDR3 DNA reads TGCGCCAGCAGCTTGGATCAGTCCAATCAGCCCCAGCATTTT. It yields the protein CASSLDQSNQPQHF.

The chain links TRBV5-8 to TRBJ2-7; 7 bases are shared with TRBD2. Germline-derived CDR1 and CDR2 are SGHTS and YDEGEE. The CDR3 contains 15 residues. With 5 bases clipped from V and 6 bases from J, the junction kept 14 bases outside the gene matches. The CDR3 sequence: CASRPGGGSDREQYF. The CDR3 DNA is TGTGCCAGCAGACCGGGGGGTGGGTCCGACCGCGAGCAGTACTTC.

The V call is TRBV9, the J call TRBJ1-1; D not certain. The ends were cut back, 5 bases at V and 5 bases at J, with 16 bases in the middle. The CDR3 is 14 amino acids. Per germline, CDR1 SGDLS and CDR2 YYNGEE. This chain's CDR3 is CASSLDRVRTEAFF. The CDR3 DNA reads as TGTGCCAGCAGTTTAGACCGGGTACGGACTGAAGCTTTCTTT.

V and J are TRBV6-1 and TRBJ2-1, with TRBD2 matching 13 bases. This CDR3 spans 17 amino acids. CDR1 MNHNS and CDR2 SASEGT come from the germline V gene. V was pared by 4 bases and J by 8 bases, with 11 bases of the junction left unmatched. Here the CDR3 reads CASSARRTSGSFDEQFF. DNA of the CDR3: TGTGCCAGCAGTGCCCGAAGGACTAGCGGGAGTTTTGATGAGCAGTTCTTC.

V usage is TRBV29-1 and J usage is TRBJ2-7; TRBD1 agrees at 8 bases. V lost 4 bases, J lost 6 bases, and 11 bases stayed unmatched. There are 14 residues in the CDR3. Germline V gene sequence: CDR1 SQVTM, CDR2 ANQGSEA. CDR3 region: CSVARGQVGGEQYF. The CDR3 DNA follows: TGCAGCGTTGCTAGGGGACAGGTAGGAGGCGAGCAGTACTTC.

V gene TRBV19 combines with J gene TRBJ2-1; a weak D match, TRBD2 (6 bases). This CDR3 contains 18 residues. V lost 0 bases and J lost 0, with 15 bases in between. Germline values: CDR1 LNHDA, CDR2 SQIVND (reference sequence). The DNA for the CDR3 is TGTGCCAGTAGTATAGATCTAGGGGCGGGAAGCTCCTACAATGAGCAGTTCTTC. The encoded protein is CASSIDLGAGSSYNEQFF.

V gene TRBV7-9 combines with J gene TRBJ1-1, with a possible D match to TRBD1 (5 bases). With 5 bases removed from V and 0 bases from J, the gap between germline ends came to 13 bases. The CDR3 runs to 15 residues. Per the germline V gene, CDR1 is SEHNR and CDR2 is FQNEAQ (reference sequence). The CDR3 is CASSPQGGMNTEAFF. CDR3 DNA: TGTGCCAGCAGCCCCCAGGGTGGGATGAACACTGAAGCTTTCTTT. The complete variable domain, with remaining parts taken from reference TRBV7-9 and TRBJ1-1, reads DTGVSQNPRHKITKRGQNVTFRCDPISEHNRLYWYRQTLGQGPEFLTYFQNEAQLEKSRLLSDRFSAERPKGSFSTLEIQRTEQGDSAMYLCASSPQGGMNTEAFFGQGTRLTVV.

The table lists this clone with a few counts. This chain uses TRBV11-2 with TRBJ2-2, with D possibly matching TRBD2 (5 bases). The CDR3 runs to 14 residues. Germline loops: CDR1 SGHAT, CDR2 FQNNGV. Trimming removed 3 bases from V and 3 bases from J, with 8 bases in between. This chain's CDR3 is CASSFVGDTGELFF. CDR3 nucleotides: TGTGCCAGCAGCTTTGTCGGGGACACCGGGGAGCTGTTTTTT.

The chain employs TRBV24-1 and TRBJ2-5; 8 nucleotides agree with TRBD1. Trimming took 2 bases from V and 5 from J; bases not matched to a gene: 6. The CDR3 consists of 15 residues. Germline V gene sequence: CDR1 KGHDR, CDR2 SFDVKD. Written as DNA, the CDR3 is TGTGCCACCAGTGATTCAAGGACAGGGAGGGAGACCCAGTACTTC. It yields the protein CATSDSRTGRETQYF.

The CDR3 DNA sequence: TGCAGCGCTGCGACAGGGGGTTATCAGCCCCAGCATTTT. The encoded protein is CSAATGGYQPQHF. The chain carries TRBV29-1 and TRBJ1-5, with TRBD1 matching 9 bases. V shed 7 bases and J 5 bases; nucleotides not matched to a gene: 6. The CDR3 is made up of 13 amino acids. CDR1 is SQVTM, CDR2 ANQGSEA, per germline.

CDR3 in DNA: TGTGCCAGCAGAATTCGGGCGGGAGAAGAGACCCAGTACTTC. Protein sequence: CASRIRAGEETQYF. The chain employs TRBV28 and TRBJ2-5; 7 positions agree with TRBD2. Germline V lookup: CDR1 MDHEN, CDR2 SYDVKM. Trimming took 6 bases from V and 3 from J; bases not matched to a gene: 7. The CDR3 contains 14 residues.